This TCR beta chain is from a study of CD8+ T cells in alopecia areata. Findings of the study overall: Higher clonality than in normal scalp was seen in lesional scalp, especially alopecia totalis/universalis. A single nonresponder leaves the baseline CD8+ expansion link to response uncertain.

Germline trimming cut 7 bases from V and 8 bases from J; bases unmatched to any gene: 13. The length of the CDR3 is 15 residues. Germline CDR1 LGHNT, CDR2 FRNRAP. This clone has just a few counts. Its matching antigen is unknown. Extracted RNA was reverse transcribed into cDNA, the sequencing template. Here immunoSEQ multiplex PCR was the method, and the copy in TCRdb shows in-frame clones only, minus some. The sample lists 130,000 to 150,000 clones, roughly four fifths occurring once. Treatment defined: oral pan-JAK inhibitor, 5-10 mg twice daily. Alopecia areata patients provided lesional scalp punch biopsies and peripheral blood, both collected for the study. Both CD4+ and CD8+ T cells were separated by sorting PBMCs.

The sequence derives from a human donor with alopecia areata. Sequencing used CD8+ T cells sorted from blood, obtained at week 4, from a patient treated with tofacitinib. The chain has TRBV12-5 and TRBJ2-2, with TRBD2 matching 7 bases. The CDR3 DNA reads as TGTGCTAGTGCCTCGCCGGGAGGCCGATCTGGGGAGCTGTTTTTT. Amino acids: CASASPGGRSGELFF.